Sequencing of this TCR beta chain was carried out in a study of shared clonotypes between healthy human individuals. Details on this clone: Its antigen remains unknown.

Germline CDR1 is SGHVS and CDR2 is FQNEAQ. The CDR3 is made up of 17 amino acids. V was clipped by 2 bases and J by 1 base; unmatched bases: 5. Study-wide results and caveats: Shared clonotypes across all four donors exceeded non-shared ones in generation probability.

At deep level, the assay was performed. Produced via immunoSEQ multiplex PCR; TCRdb's table is partial and in-frame only. Altogether 2.3 million or so clones are present, approximately 95% being singletons, with the ten largest covering around 0.4%. Specimen: naive CD4+ T cells from PBMCs. Sample subset: CD45RA+ positively selected. The source is a man younger than 35 in good health. Some clones in this sample may be carry-over from other donors' samples. The chain combines TRBV7-8 with TRBJ2-7, with 13 bases matching TRBD2. The CDR3 nucleotides are TGTGCCAGCAGCTTAACTAGCGGGAGGGCCTCGTCCTACGAGCAGTACTTC. Its protein product is CASSLTSGRASSYEQYF.